This TCR beta chain appears in the sequencing data of a study of OX40 agonist ivuxolimab in advanced cancers. The study's findings and limits: Among T cells, CD8+ cells averaged more expanded clones than CD4+ cells.

Some clones are missing from TCRdb's copy, which holds only in-frame ones; the method was immunoSEQ multiplex PCR. The table has 45,000 to 55,000 clones, approximately 79% seen once. J lost 5 bases, V lost 6 bases, and 6 bases had no gene match. The CDR3 contains 14 residues. CDR1 and CDR2 (germline): MNHEY, SVGAGI. As to this clone: Its antigen is currently unknown.

Baseline was the first blood sampling point, followed by cycle 4 day 1 and cycle 7 day 1. Sequencing used CD4+ or CD8+ T cells sorted from blood, obtained in a trial of the OX40 agonist ivuxolimab. V is TRBV6-5 and J is TRBJ1-5; TRBD1 agrees at 8 bases. This TCR came from an adult with an advanced solid tumor such as melanoma, head and neck, liver or kidney cancer. CDR3 nucleotide sequence: TGTGCCAGCAGGCTCGGACAGGGTCATCAGCCCCAGCATTTT. As protein: CASRLGQGHQPQHF.